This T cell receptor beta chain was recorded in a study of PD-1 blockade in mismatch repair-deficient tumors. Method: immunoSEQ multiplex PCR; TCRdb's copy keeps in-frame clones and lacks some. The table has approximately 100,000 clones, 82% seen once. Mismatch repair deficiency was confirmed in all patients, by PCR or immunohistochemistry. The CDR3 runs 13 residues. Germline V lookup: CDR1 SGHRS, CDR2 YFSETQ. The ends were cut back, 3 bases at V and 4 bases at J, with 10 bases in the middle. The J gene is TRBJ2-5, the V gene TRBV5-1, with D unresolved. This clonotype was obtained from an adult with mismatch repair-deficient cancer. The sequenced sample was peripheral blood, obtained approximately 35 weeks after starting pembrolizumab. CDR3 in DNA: TGCGCCAGCAGCTCCGGTGGCGCAGAGACCCAGTACTTC. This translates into CASSSGGAETQYF.